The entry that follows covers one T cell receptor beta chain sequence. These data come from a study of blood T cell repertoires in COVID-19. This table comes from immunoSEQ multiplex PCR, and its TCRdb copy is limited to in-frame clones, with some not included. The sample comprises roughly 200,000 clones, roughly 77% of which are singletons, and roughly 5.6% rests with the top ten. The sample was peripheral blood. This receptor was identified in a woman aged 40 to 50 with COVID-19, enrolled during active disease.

In DNA form, the CDR3 reads TGTGCCAGCAGCTTGGGAGCGGGAGGGCCCACAGATACGCAGTATTTT. Its protein product is CASSLGAGGPTDTQYF. The chain combines TRBV7-9 with TRBJ2-3; TRBD2 agrees at 10 bases. Germline loops: CDR1 SEHNR, CDR2 FQNEAQ (reference sequence). The CDR3 has 16 amino acids. The junction had 5 bases not matched to a gene; V was cut back by 3 bases and J by 2 bases.